Listed here are 4 T cell receptor beta chains from one sample, sequenced in a study of blood T cells in healthy people across ages. With a J-beta primer mix and a sample-barcoded 5' primer, a second PCR ran about 6 to 11 cycles. Via MiXCR, TCRdb re-called the 5' RACE reads, giving one row per CDR3 protein. The data contain about 840,000 distinct CDR3 sequences, around 29% of them singletons. Another study also made use of these data, one on T cells of mothers and their children.

Sequencing was performed on blood. The receptors derive from a woman aged 40 to 50 in good health.

The rearrangement links TRBV18 to TRBJ2-2; the D gene could be TRBD1 or TRBD2 (5 bases each). V lost 2 bases and J lost 2, with 12 bases in between. CDR1 and CDR2 from the germline V gene are KGHSH and LQKENI. The CDR3 is 16 amino acids. CDR3 residues: CASSPTGPLNTGELFF. For the CDR3, the DNA is TGTGCCAGCTCACCAACGGGGCCCCTAAACACCGGGGAGCTGTTTTTT.

In nucleotides, the CDR3 is TGTGCCAGCAGTTGGACAGGGCTTAATCAGCCCCAGCATTTT. Translation: CASSWTGLNQPQHF. The chain links TRBV6-1 to TRBJ1-5; 8 positions match TRBD1. The CDR3 sequence is 14 residues long. Germline CDR1 reads MNHNS; CDR2 reads SASEGT. The junction had 4 bases not matched to a gene; V was cut back by 5 bases and J by 4 bases.

This clonotype was seen many times. The CDR3 spells CASSLPEFTDTQYF. CDR3 sequence (DNA): TGTGCCAGCAGCTTGCCGGAATTCACAGATACGCAGTATTTT. The chain employs TRBV5-4 and TRBJ2-3, with D uncertain. The CDR3 is made up of 14 amino acids. The germline V and J ends were trimmed by 1 base and 2 bases, with 8 bases remaining between them. Germline values: CDR1 SGHNT, CDR2 YYREEE (reference sequence).

About this clonotype itself: The junction and the germline gene differ at one end; a read error may be behind it. The chain combines TRBV5-1 with TRBJ2-3; 9 nucleotides agree with TRBD1. The CDR3 runs to 15 residues. Germline V lookup: CDR1 SGHRS, CDR2 YFSETQ. The chain's CDR3 is CASSLGGTGRDTRYF. CDR3 in DNA: TGCGCCAGCAGCTTGGGGGGGACAGGGAGAGATACGCGGTATTTT. The whole variable domain, filled in from reference TRBV5-1 and TRBJ2-3, reads KAGVTQTPRYLIKTRGQQVTLSCSPISGHRSVSWYQQTPGQGLQFLFEYFSETQRNKGNFPGRFSGRQFSNSRSEMNVSTLELGDSALYLCASSLGGTGRDTRYFGPGTRLTVL.